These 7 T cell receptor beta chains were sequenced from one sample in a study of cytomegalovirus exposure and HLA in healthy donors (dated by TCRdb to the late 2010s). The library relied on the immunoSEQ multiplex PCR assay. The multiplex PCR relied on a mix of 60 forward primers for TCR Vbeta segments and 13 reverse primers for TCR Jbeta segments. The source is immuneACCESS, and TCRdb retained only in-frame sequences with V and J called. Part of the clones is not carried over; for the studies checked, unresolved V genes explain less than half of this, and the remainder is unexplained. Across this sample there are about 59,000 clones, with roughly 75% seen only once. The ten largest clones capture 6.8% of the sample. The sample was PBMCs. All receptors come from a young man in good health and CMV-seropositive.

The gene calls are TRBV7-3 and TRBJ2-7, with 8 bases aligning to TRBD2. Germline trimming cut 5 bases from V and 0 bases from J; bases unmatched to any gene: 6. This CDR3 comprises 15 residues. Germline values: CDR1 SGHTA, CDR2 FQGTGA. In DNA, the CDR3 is TGTGCCAGCAGCCCGAGCGGGGGAACCTCCTACGAGCAGTACTTC. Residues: CASSPSGGTSYEQYF. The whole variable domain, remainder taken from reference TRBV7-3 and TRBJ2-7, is GAGVSQTPSNKVTEKGKYVELRCDPISGHTALYWYRQSLGQGPEFLIYFQGTGAADDSGLPNDRFFAVRPEGSVSTLKIQRTERGDSAVYLCASSPSGGTSYEQYFGPGTRLTVT.

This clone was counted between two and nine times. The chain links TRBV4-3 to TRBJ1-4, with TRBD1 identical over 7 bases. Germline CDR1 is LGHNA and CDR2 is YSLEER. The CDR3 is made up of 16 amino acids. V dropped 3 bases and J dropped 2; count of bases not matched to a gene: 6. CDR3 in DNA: TGCGCCAGCAGCCATACCCAGGGGGGCACTAATGAAAAACTGTTTTTT. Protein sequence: CASSHTQGGTNEKLFF.

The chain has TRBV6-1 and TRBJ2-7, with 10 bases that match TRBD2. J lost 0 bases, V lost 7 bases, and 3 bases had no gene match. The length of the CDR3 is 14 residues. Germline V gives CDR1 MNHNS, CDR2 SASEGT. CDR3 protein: CASIGTSASYEQYF. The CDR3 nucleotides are TGTGCCAGCATTGGGACTAGCGCCTCCTACGAGCAGTACTTC.

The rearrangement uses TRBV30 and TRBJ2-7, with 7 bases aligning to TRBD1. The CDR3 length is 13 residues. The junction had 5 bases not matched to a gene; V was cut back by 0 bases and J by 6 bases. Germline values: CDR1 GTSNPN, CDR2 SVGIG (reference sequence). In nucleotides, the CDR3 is TGTGCCTGGAGTGTAAACAGGGGTAGCGAGCAGTACTTC. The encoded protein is CAWSVNRGSEQYF.

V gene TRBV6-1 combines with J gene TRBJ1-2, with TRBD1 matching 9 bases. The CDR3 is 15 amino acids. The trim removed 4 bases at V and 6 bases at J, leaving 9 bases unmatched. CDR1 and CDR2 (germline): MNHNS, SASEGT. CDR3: CASSALRQGEDGYTF. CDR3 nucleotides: TGTGCCAGCAGTGCCCTACGACAGGGGGAGGATGGCTACACCTTC.

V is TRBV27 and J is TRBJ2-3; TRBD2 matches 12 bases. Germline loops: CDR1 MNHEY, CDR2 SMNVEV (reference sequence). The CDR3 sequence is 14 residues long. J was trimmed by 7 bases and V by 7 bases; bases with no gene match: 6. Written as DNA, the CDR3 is TGTGCCAGCATTAGGACTAGCGGGGCATATACGCAGTATTTT. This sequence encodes CASIRTSGAYTQYF.

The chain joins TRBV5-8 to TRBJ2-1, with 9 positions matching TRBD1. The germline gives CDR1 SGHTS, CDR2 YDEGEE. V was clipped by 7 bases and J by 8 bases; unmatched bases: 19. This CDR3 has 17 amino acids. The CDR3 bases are TGTGCCAGCCGACCGAATTCTCTAGGACAGGGGTGGTATGAGCAGTTCTTC. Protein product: CASRPNSLGQGWYEQFF.